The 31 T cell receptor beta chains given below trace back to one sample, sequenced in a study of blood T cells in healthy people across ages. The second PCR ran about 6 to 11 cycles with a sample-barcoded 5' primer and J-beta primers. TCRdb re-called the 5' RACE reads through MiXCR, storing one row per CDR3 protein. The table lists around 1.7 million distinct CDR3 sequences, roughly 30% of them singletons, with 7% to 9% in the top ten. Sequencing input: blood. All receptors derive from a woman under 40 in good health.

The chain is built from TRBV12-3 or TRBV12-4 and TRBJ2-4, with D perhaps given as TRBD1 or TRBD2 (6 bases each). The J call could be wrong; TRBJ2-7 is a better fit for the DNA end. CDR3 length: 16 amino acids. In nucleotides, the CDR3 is TGTGCCAGCAGTTTAGTGGTGTCGGAGGGGGCCTACGAGCAGTACTTC. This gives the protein CASSLVVSEGAYEQYF.

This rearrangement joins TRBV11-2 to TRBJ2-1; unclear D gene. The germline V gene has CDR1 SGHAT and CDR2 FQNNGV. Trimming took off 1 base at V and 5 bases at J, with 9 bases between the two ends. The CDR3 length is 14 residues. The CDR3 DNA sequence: TGTGCCAGCAGCTTAGCTGGTTTTGACAATGAGCAGTTCTTC. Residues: CASSLAGFDNEQFF.

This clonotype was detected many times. CDR3 coding DNA: TGTGCCTCCAGAGGGGAGAACGAAAACATTCAGTACTTC. Its protein is CASRGENENIQYF. The chain couples TRBV6-5 to TRBJ2-4; the D call may be TRBD1 or TRBD2 (5 bases each). V shed 11 bases and J shed 5 bases, with 16 bases lying between them. Germline values: CDR1 MNHEY, CDR2 SVGAGI. The length of the CDR3 is 13 residues.

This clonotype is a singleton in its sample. CDR3 coding DNA: TGTGCCGGCGCAAGAGGGACAAGTCGGGCCAACGTCCTGACTTTC. Translation gives CAGARGTSRANVLTF. The chain couples TRBV25-1 to TRBJ2-6; D is perhaps TRBD1 (6 bases). Per germline, CDR1 MGHDK and CDR2 SYGVNS. V lost 11 bases, J lost 5 bases, and 19 bases lay in between. The CDR3 is made up of 15 amino acids.

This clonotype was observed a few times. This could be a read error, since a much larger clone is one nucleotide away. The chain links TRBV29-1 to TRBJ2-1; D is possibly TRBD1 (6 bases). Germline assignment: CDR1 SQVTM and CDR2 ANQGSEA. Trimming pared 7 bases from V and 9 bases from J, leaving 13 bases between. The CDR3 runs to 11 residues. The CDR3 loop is CSADRPSEQFF. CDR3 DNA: TGCAGCGCCGACAGGCCCTCTGAGCAGTTCTTC.

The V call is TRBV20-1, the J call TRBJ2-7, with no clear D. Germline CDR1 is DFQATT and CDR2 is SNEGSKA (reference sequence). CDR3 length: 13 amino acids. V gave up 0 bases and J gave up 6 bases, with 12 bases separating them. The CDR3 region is CSARDLAASEQYF. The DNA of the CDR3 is TGCAGTGCTAGAGATCTCGCGGCATCCGAGCAGTACTTC.

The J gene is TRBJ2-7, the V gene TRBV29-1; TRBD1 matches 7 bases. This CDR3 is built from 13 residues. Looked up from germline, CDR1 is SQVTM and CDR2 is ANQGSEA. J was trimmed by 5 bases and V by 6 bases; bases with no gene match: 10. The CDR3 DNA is TGCAGCGTGAACAGACAGGGACGGGACGAGCAGTACTTC. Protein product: CSVNRQGRDEQYF.

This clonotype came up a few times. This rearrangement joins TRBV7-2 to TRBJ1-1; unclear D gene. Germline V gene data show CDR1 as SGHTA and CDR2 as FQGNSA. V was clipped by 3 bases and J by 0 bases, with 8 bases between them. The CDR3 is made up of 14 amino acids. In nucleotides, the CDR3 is TGTGCCAGCAGCTTTTCAGAAATGAACACTGAAGCTTTCTTT. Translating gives CASSFSEMNTEAFF.

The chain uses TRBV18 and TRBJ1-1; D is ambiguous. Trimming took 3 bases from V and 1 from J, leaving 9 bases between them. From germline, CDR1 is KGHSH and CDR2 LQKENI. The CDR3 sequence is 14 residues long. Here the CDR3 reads CASSPLEGNTEAFF. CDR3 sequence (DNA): TGTGCCAGCTCACCGTTGGAGGGGAACACTGAAGCTTTCTTT.

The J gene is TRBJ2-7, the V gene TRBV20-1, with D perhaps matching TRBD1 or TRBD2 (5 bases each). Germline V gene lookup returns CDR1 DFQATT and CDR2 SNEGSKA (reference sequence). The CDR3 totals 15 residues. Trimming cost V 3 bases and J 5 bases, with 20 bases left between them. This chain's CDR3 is CSASPPGRVIHEQYF. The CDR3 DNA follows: TGCAGTGCTAGTCCCCCAGGGAGAGTAATCCACGAGCAGTACTTC.

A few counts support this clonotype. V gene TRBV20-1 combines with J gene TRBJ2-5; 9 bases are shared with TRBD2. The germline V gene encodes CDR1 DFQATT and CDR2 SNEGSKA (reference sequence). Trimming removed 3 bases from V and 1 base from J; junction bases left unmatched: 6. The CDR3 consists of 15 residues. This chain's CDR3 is CSASPSGNGQETQYF. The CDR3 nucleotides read TGCAGTGCTAGCCCTAGCGGGAATGGCCAAGAGACCCAGTACTTC.

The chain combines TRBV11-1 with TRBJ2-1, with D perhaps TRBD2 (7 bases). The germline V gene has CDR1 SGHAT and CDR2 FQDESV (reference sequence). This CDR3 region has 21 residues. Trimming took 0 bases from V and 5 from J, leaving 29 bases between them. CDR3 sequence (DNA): TGTGCCAGCAGCTTAGCACCCGTAATTTCGTCTAGCCGGGGGGCCCACAATGAGCAGTTCTTC. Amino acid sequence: CASSLAPVISSSRGAHNEQFF.

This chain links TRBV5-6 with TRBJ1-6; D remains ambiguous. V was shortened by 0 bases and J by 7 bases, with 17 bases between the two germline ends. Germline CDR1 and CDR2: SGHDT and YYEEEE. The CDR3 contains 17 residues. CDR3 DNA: TGTGCCAGCAGCTTGGTTGCATCCGGAGGCCGGAATTCACCCCTCCACTTT. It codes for CASSLVASGGRNSPLHF.

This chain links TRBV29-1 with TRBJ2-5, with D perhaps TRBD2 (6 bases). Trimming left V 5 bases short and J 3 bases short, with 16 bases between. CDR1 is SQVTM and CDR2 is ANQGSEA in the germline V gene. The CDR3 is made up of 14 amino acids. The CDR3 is CSVTGRQAKETQYF. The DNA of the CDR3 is TGCAGCGTTACGGGGAGGCAGGCTAAAGAGACCCAGTACTTC.

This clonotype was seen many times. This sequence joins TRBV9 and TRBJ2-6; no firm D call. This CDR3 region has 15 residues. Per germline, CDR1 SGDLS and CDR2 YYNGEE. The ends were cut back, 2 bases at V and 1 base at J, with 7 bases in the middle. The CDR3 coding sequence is TGTGCCAGCAGCGTTCACTTTTCTGGGGCCAACGTCCTGACTTTC. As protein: CASSVHFSGANVLTF.

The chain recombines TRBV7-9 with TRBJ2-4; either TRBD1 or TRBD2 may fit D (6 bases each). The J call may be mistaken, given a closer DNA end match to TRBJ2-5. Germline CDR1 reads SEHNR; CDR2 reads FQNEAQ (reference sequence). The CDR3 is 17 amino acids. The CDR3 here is CASSLFDYHREAKTQYF. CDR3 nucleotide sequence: TGTGCCAGCAGCTTATTTGACTACCACAGGGAGGCGAAGACCCAGTACTTC.

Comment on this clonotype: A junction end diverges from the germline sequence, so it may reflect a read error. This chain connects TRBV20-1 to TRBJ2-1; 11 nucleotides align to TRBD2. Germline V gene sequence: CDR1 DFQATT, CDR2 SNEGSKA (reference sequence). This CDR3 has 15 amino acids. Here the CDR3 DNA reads TGCAGTGCTAGAGGTATAGCGGGAGGGTACAGTGAGCAGTTCTTC. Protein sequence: CSARGIAGGYSEQFF.

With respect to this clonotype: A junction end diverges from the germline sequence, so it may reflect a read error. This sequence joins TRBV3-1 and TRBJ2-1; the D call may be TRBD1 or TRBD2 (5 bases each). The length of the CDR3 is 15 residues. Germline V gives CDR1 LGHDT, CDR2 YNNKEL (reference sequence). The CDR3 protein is CAGSPGTTPYNEQFF. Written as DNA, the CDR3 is TGTGCCGGCAGCCCCGGGACCACCCCCTACAATGAGCAGTTCTTC.

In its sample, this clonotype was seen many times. Here the CDR3 DNA reads TGTGCCAGCAGACAAGGGACTAGCGGGGGTCTAAACACAGATACGCAGTATTTT. It is translated as CASRQGTSGGLNTDTQYF. This chain uses TRBV7-2 with TRBJ2-3; TRBD2 matches at 14 bases. Per the germline V gene, CDR1 is SGHTA and CDR2 is FQGNSA. This CDR3 has 18 residues. J lost 2 bases, V lost 6 bases, and 10 bases had no gene match.

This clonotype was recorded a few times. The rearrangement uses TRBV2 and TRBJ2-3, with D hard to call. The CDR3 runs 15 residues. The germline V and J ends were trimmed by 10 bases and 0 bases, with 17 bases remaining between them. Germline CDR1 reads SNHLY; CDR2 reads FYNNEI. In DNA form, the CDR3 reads TGTGCCAACGACGATTTTAAGACTAGCACAGATACGCAGTATTTT. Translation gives CANDDFKTSTDTQYF.

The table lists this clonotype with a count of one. The DNA for the CDR3 is TGTGCCAGCAGCGTACAGGGGTCATCGTACAATGAGCAGTTCTTC. Residues: CASSVQGSSYNEQFF. This sequence joins TRBV9 and TRBJ2-1; TRBD1 might be the D (6 bases). The CDR3 is 15 residues long. CDR1 SGDLS and CDR2 YYNGEE come from the germline V gene. V shed 1 base and J shed 4 bases, with 12 bases lying between them.

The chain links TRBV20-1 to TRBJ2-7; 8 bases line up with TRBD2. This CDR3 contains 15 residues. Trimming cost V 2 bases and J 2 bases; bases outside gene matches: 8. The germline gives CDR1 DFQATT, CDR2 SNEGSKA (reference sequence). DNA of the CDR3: TGCAGTGCTAGACCTAGCGGGCGGAACACCTACGAGCAGTACTTC. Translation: CSARPSGRNTYEQYF.

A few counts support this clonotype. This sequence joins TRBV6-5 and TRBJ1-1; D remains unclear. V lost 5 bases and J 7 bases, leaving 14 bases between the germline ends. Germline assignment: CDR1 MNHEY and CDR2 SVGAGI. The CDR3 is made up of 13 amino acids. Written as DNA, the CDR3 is TGTGCCAGCAGTGACCCCCTCCATAATGAAGCTTTCTTT. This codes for CASSDPLHNEAFF.

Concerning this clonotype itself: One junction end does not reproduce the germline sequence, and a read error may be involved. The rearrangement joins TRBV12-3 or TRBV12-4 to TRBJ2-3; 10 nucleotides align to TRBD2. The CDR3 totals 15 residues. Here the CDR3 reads CASRVAGGGTDAQYF. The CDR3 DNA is TGTGCCAGCAGAGTAGCGGGAGGTGGCACAGATGCGCAGTATTTT.

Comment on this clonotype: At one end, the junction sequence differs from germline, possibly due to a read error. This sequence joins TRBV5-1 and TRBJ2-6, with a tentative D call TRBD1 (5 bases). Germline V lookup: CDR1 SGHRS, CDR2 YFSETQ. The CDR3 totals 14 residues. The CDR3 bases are TGCGCCAGCAGCTTAGGCTCTGGGGCCAACGTCCAGACTTTC. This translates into CASSLGSGANVQTF.

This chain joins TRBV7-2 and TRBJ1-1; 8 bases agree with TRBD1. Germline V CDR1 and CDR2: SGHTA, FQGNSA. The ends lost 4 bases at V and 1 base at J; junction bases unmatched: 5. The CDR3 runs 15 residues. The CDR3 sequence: CASSSQGASNTEAFF. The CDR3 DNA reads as TGTGCCAGCAGCTCTCAGGGGGCCTCGAACACTGAAGCTTTCTTT.

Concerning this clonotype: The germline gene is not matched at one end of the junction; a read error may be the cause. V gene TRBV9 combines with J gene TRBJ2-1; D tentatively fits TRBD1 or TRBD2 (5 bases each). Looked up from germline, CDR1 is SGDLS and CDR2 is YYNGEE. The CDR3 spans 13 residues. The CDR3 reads CTSSLRGLTEQFF. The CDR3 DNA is TGTACCAGCAGCTTGAGGGGCTTGACTGAGCAGTTCTTC.

CDR3 sequence (DNA): TGCGCCAGCAGCCTGGACCAGGTTGGCACCGGGGAGCTGTTTTTT. Protein product: CASSLDQVGTGELFF. The rearrangement links TRBV5-1 to TRBJ2-2, with no clear D. Per the germline V gene, CDR1 is SGHRS and CDR2 is YFSETQ. Trimming stripped 4 bases from V and 4 bases from J, with 14 bases between. The CDR3 sequence is 15 residues long.

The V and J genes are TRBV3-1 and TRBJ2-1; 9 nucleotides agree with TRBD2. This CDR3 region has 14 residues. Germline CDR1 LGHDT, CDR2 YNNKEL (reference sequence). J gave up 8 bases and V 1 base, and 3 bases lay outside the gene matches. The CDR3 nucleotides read TGTGCCAGCAGCCAAGTAGCGGGAGTGTATGAGCAGTTCTTC. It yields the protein CASSQVAGVYEQFF.

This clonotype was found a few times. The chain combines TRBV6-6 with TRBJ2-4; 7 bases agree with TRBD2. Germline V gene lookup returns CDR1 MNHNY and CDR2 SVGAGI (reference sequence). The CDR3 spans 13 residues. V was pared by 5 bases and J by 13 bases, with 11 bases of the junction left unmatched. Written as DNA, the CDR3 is TGTGCCAGCAGTCCTTGGGGGGGGTGGGGACAGTACTTC. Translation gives CASSPWGGWGQYF.

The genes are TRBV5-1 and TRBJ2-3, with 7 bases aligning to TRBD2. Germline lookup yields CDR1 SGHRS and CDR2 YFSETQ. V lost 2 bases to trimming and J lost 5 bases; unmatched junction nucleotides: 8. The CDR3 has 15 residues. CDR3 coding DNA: TGCGCCAGCAGCTTCGGAGGGAGGGCCGTAGATACGCAGTATTTT. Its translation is CASSFGGRAVDTQYF.